The 27 T cell receptor beta chains below come from one sample, sequenced in a study of T cells in Graves' hyperthyroidism and ophthalmopathy. Amplified regions were TCR beta CDR3 sequences from RNA transcripts. First-round RT-PCR with HTBI primers amplified the TCR CDR3 region. TCRdb called the multiplex PCR reads again in MiXCR, with one record for every CDR3 protein. The repertoire holds 150,000 to 200,000 distinct CDR3 sequences, with roughly 9.4% as singletons. Sequencing was done on a sample of blood. These receptors were obtained from a woman aged 18-29 years with Graves' hyperthyroidism that later progressed to Graves' ophthalmopathy.

Turning to this clonotype: A much larger clone lies one base from this, so it may be a read error. The CDR3 bases are TGTGCCAGCAGTTTACGGGGAGGGGGCAGGGGGGCCAATCAGCCCCAGCATTTT. Amino acid sequence: CASSLRGGGRGANQPQHF. J is TRBJ1-5 and V is TRBV28, with TRBD1 identical over 7 bases. The CDR3 is made up of 18 amino acids. Losses at the gene ends were 2 bases for V and 3 bases for J; bases not matched to a gene: 13. Germline values: CDR1 MDHEN, CDR2 SYDVKM.

This clonotype was seen ten or more times. This chain connects TRBV2 to TRBJ2-2; 8 bases align to TRBD2. Germline V gene lookup returns CDR1 SNHLY and CDR2 FYNNEI. This CDR3 has 14 residues. J was trimmed by 5 bases and V by 7 bases; bases with no gene match: 6. The CDR3 bases are TGTGCCAGCAACGCCCCTAGCGGGACCGGGGAGCTGTTTTTT. It is translated as CASNAPSGTGELFF.

This clonotype was counted ten times or more. The chain recombines TRBV20-1 with TRBJ1-6, with 7 bases identical to TRBD1. The CDR3 has 15 residues. Germline assignment: CDR1 DFQATT and CDR2 SNEGSKA (reference sequence). V lost 1 base and J lost 4; bases outside the gene matches: 4. The DNA for the CDR3 is TGCAGTGCTAGAGGTGGGACAGCTTATAATTCACCCCTCCACTTT. This gives the protein CSARGGTAYNSPLHF.

This clonotype was recorded a few times. The J gene is TRBJ2-3, the V gene TRBV4-2, with 8 bases that match TRBD2. Germline CDR1 reads LGHNA; CDR2 reads YNFKEQ. V lost 0 bases and J lost 6; bases outside the gene matches: 8. The CDR3 extends over 16 amino acids. The CDR3 bases are TGTGCCAGCAGCCAAGATTTACGGGGGGGCTGGGATACGCAGTATTTT. This codes for CASSQDLRGGWDTQYF.

On this clonotype: A junction boundary mismatches the germline segment, possibly from a read error. The chain couples TRBV28 to TRBJ2-5; the D gene is possibly TRBD1 (5 bases). The CDR3 contains 13 residues. CDR1 and CDR2 from the germline V gene are MDHEN and SYDVKM. CDR3 residues: CASNLGDQETQYF. CDR3 bases: TGTGCCAGCAATTTAGGGGATCAAGAGACCCAGTACTTC.

In this sample, this clonotype turned up many times. The chain couples TRBV2 to TRBJ2-1, with 11 bases aligning to TRBD1. The CDR3 runs to 15 residues. J was trimmed by 0 bases and V by 8 bases; bases with no gene match: 3. Germline V gene data show CDR1 as SNHLY and CDR2 as FYNNEI. CDR3 protein: CASGDRGISYNEQFF. The CDR3 region has the DNA TGTGCCAGCGGGGACAGGGGGATCTCCTACAATGAGCAGTTCTTC.

This clonotype was found many times. The chain joins TRBV6-6 to TRBJ1-2; D remains ambiguous. The V gene's germline CDR1 is MNHNY and CDR2 SVGAGI (reference sequence). The CDR3 extends over 14 amino acids. V lost 0 bases and J lost 9, with 14 bases in between. The DNA of the CDR3 is TGTGCCAGCAGTTACTCGATTGTTAAAGCCCGCTACACCTTC. Encoded protein: CASSYSIVKARYTF.

Many counts were recorded for this clonotype. This sequence joins TRBV7-2 and TRBJ2-1, with a possible D match to TRBD2 (6 bases). Deletions cut 1 base from V and 0 bases from J, with 25 bases between. The CDR3 is 21 amino acids. The germline gives CDR1 SGHTA, CDR2 FQGNSA. Here the CDR3 reads CASSLVRGGTLSTSSYNEQFF. The CDR3 region has the DNA TGTGCCAGCAGCTTAGTCCGTGGCGGGACCCTTTCCACAAGCTCCTACAATGAGCAGTTCTTC. The full variable domain, its missing parts supplied by reference TRBV7-2 and TRBJ2-1, is GAGVSQSPSNKVTEKGKDVELRCDPISGHTALYWYRQSLGQGLEFLIYFQGNSAPDKSGLPSDRFSAERTGGSVSTLTIQRTQQEDSAVYLCASSLVRGGTLSTSSYNEQFFGPGTRLTVL.

This clonotype was picked up many times. This chain connects TRBV5-5 to TRBJ1-1; D gene ambiguous. CDR1 and CDR2 from the germline V gene are SGHKS and YYEKEE (reference sequence). The V and J ends lost 4 bases and 0 bases respectively, with 13 bases between them. This CDR3 has 15 residues. The CDR3 here is CASSPHWEMNTEAFF. In DNA, the CDR3 is TGTGCCAGCAGCCCCCACTGGGAGATGAACACTGAAGCTTTCTTT.

The chain recombines TRBV13 with TRBJ2-7; D possibly corresponds to TRBD1 (7 bases). Germline values: CDR1 PRHDT, CDR2 FYEKMQ (reference sequence). The CDR3 has 15 residues. Between the trimmed V and J ends, which lost 5 bases and 6 bases, there was a span of 20 bases. The CDR3 bases are TGTGCCAGCAGCCCCAGGGGGGATTGGCGAACCGAGCAGTACTTC. This translates into CASSPRGDWRTEQYF.

This clonotype was recorded at least ten times. The genes are TRBV6-1 and TRBJ2-1, with D tentatively TRBD2 (5 bases). V dropped 1 base and J dropped 0 bases, with 7 bases sitting between them. CDR1 is MNHNS and CDR2 is SASEGT in the germline V gene. The CDR3 extends over 15 amino acids. CDR3: CASSEVGDSYNEQFF. The CDR3 DNA is TGTGCCAGCAGTGAAGTCGGGGACTCCTACAATGAGCAGTTCTTC.

This chain uses TRBV27 with TRBJ2-5, with 13 bases aligning to TRBD2. Looked up from germline, CDR1 is MNHEY and CDR2 is SMNVEV (reference sequence). This CDR3 contains 15 residues. V shed 5 bases, J shed 5 bases, and the junction held 5 bases outside the gene matches. The CDR3 nucleotides are TGTGCCAGCAGTAAACGGACTAGCGGGAGTGAGACCCAGTACTTC. The encoded protein is CASSKRTSGSETQYF.

At least ten counts were recorded for this clonotype. The V call is TRBV7-2, the J call TRBJ1-2; D gene ambiguous. The germline CDR1 and CDR2 sequences are SGHTA and FQGNSA. Trimming stripped 1 base from V and 4 bases from J, with 7 bases between. The CDR3 contains 13 residues. Here the CDR3 reads CASSLDSSYGYTF. CDR3 bases: TGTGCCAGCAGCTTAGACAGTAGCTATGGCTACACCTTC.

This clonotype appeared many times. V is TRBV30 and J is TRBJ1-2; D gene ambiguous. Germline-derived CDR1 and CDR2 are GTSNPN and SVGIG (reference sequence). V gave up 2 bases and J gave up 0 bases, with 1 base separating them. The CDR3 has 11 amino acids. DNA of the CDR3: TGTGCCTGGAGTCCTAACTATGGCTACACCTTC. As protein: CAWSPNYGYTF.

This clonotype showed up many times. CDR3 DNA sequence: TGTGCCAGCATTCGGGAGTCAGGCACAGATACGCAGTATTTT. Protein: CASIRESGTDTQYF. V gene TRBV12-3 or TRBV12-4 combines with J gene TRBJ2-3, with D perhaps TRBD2 (6 bases). This CDR3 comprises 14 residues. Trimming cost V 7 bases and J 1 base, with 12 bases left between them.

This clonotype has a count of ten or more. The V and J genes are TRBV2 and TRBJ2-3; D uncertain. Trimming stripped 7 bases from V and 1 base from J, with 12 bases between. CDR3 length: 14 residues. The germline V gene has CDR1 SNHLY and CDR2 FYNNEI. CDR3 in DNA: TGTGCCAGCAACATTGTGGTCGGCACAGATACGCAGTATTTT. Translated, it gives CASNIVVGTDTQYF. The complete variable domain, with remaining parts taken from reference TRBV2 and TRBJ2-3, reads EPEVTQTPSHQVTQMGQEVILRCVPISNHLYFYWYRQILGQKVEFLVSFYNNEISEKSEIFDDQFSVERPDGSNFTLKIRSTKLEDSAMYFCASNIVVGTDTQYFGPGTRLTVL.

The chain is built from TRBV5-4 and TRBJ2-3; 8 bases fit TRBD1. The CDR3 sequence is 13 residues long. V lost 0 bases and J lost 10; bases outside the gene matches: 4. CDR1 and CDR2 (germline): SGHNT, YYREEE (reference sequence). This CDR3 is CASSLGGQGSQYF. CDR3 nucleotides: TGTGCCAGCAGCTTGGGTGGACAGGGTTCGCAGTATTTT.

This clonotype has at least ten counts. The chain joins TRBV20-1 to TRBJ1-1, with 9 bases aligning to TRBD1. Losses at the gene ends were 6 bases for V and 4 bases for J; bases not matched to a gene: 12. The CDR3 runs to 15 residues. Germline CDR1 is DFQATT and CDR2 is SNEGSKA (reference sequence). The CDR3 coding sequence is TGCAGTGCGGAAAAAAGCGGGACAGGGATCACTGAAGCTTTCTTT. This gives the protein CSAEKSGTGITEAFF.

Many counts were recorded for this clonotype. The V gene is TRBV11-2, the J gene TRBJ2-5; 10 bases are shared with TRBD2. Germline CDR1 reads SGHAT; CDR2 reads FQNNGV. J gave up 1 base and V 2 bases, and 1 base lay outside the gene matches. The CDR3 is 15 residues long. The DNA for the CDR3 is TGTGCCAGCAGCTTAAGCGGGAGGGGCCAAGAGACCCAGTACTTC. The encoded protein is CASSLSGRGQETQYF.

This clonotype was recorded many times. This sequence joins TRBV20-1 and TRBJ2-5; TRBD2 is a possible D gene (5 bases). The CDR3 totals 14 residues. Trimming took 0 bases from V and 3 from J, leaving 11 bases between them. Germline CDR1 is DFQATT and CDR2 is SNEGSKA (reference sequence). The CDR3 nucleotides read TGCAGTGCTAGAGATACGAGCGGCAAAGAGACCCAGTACTTC. Amino acids: CSARDTSGKETQYF.

This clonotype has ten or more counts. The chain combines TRBV7-2 with TRBJ2-4, with TRBD1 matching 7 bases. Germline lookup yields CDR1 SGHTA and CDR2 FQGNSA. J lost 0 bases, V lost 4 bases, and 15 bases had no gene match. CDR3 length: 19 amino acids. CDR3 bases: TGTGCCAGCAGCTCGACAATAAGGACAGGAGTACTAGCCAAAAACATTCAGTACTTC. It encodes CASSSTIRTGVLAKNIQYF.

Concerning this clonotype itself: A far larger clone is one nucleotide away, so this likely arose from a read error. V usage is TRBV28 and J usage is TRBJ2-7; D is undetermined. The CDR3 contains 12 residues. Per the germline V gene, CDR1 is MDHEN and CDR2 is SYDVKM. V was clipped by 5 bases and J by 3 bases, with 8 bases between them. CDR3 region: CASSRGGYEQYF. The CDR3, as DNA: TGTGCCAGCAGTCGCGGCGGCTACGAGCAGTACTTC.

This clonotype has a handful of counts. The J gene is TRBJ2-1, the V gene TRBV30, with 8 bases lining up with TRBD2. V shed 3 bases and J 7 bases; nucleotides not matched to a gene: 11. The length of the CDR3 is 15 residues. Germline V gene data show CDR1 as GTSNPN and CDR2 as SVGIG (reference sequence). CDR3 sequence reads: CAWRARGGLRNEQFF. CDR3 sequence (DNA): TGTGCCTGGAGGGCACGGGGGGGCCTGAGGAATGAGCAGTTCTTC.

This clonotype was recorded at least ten times. The V call is TRBV7-4, the J call TRBJ1-5; 7 positions agree with TRBD1. The CDR3 is 11 amino acids. CDR1 is SGHVT, CDR2 SQSDAQ, per germline. CDR3 residues: CGGQRIQPQHF. The CDR3 DNA reads TGTGGGGGACAGAGGATCCAGCCCCAGCATTTT.

This clonotype appeared many times. V is TRBV6-1 and J is TRBJ2-5; D is unclear. CDR1 and CDR2 (germline): MNHNS, SASEGT. The V and J ends lost 9 bases and 5 bases respectively, with 10 bases between them. The CDR3 loop spans 11 amino acids. This CDR3 reads CASKSGETQYF. The CDR3, as DNA: TGTGCCAGTAAGAGTGGGGAGACCCAGTACTTC.

This clonotype has ten or more counts. V gene TRBV7-2 combines with J gene TRBJ2-1, with TRBD2 identical over 7 bases. This CDR3 contains 14 residues. Germline-derived CDR1 and CDR2 are SGHTA and FQGNSA. J gave up 9 bases and V 3 bases, and 8 bases lay outside the gene matches. CDR3: CASSLWEGLGEQFF. In nucleotides, the CDR3 is TGTGCCAGCAGCTTGTGGGAGGGCCTGGGTGAGCAGTTCTTC.

This chain links TRBV30 with TRBJ1-4; 8 nucleotides match TRBD1. Losses at the gene ends were 3 bases for V and 9 bases for J; bases not matched to a gene: 12. The CDR3 is 15 amino acids. Germline V gene data show CDR1 as GTSNPN and CDR2 as SVGIG (reference sequence). DNA for the CDR3: TGTGCCTGGAGCCGGTTCGACAGGGGATCGCAAAAACTGTTTTTT. Its translation: CAWSRFDRGSQKLFF.